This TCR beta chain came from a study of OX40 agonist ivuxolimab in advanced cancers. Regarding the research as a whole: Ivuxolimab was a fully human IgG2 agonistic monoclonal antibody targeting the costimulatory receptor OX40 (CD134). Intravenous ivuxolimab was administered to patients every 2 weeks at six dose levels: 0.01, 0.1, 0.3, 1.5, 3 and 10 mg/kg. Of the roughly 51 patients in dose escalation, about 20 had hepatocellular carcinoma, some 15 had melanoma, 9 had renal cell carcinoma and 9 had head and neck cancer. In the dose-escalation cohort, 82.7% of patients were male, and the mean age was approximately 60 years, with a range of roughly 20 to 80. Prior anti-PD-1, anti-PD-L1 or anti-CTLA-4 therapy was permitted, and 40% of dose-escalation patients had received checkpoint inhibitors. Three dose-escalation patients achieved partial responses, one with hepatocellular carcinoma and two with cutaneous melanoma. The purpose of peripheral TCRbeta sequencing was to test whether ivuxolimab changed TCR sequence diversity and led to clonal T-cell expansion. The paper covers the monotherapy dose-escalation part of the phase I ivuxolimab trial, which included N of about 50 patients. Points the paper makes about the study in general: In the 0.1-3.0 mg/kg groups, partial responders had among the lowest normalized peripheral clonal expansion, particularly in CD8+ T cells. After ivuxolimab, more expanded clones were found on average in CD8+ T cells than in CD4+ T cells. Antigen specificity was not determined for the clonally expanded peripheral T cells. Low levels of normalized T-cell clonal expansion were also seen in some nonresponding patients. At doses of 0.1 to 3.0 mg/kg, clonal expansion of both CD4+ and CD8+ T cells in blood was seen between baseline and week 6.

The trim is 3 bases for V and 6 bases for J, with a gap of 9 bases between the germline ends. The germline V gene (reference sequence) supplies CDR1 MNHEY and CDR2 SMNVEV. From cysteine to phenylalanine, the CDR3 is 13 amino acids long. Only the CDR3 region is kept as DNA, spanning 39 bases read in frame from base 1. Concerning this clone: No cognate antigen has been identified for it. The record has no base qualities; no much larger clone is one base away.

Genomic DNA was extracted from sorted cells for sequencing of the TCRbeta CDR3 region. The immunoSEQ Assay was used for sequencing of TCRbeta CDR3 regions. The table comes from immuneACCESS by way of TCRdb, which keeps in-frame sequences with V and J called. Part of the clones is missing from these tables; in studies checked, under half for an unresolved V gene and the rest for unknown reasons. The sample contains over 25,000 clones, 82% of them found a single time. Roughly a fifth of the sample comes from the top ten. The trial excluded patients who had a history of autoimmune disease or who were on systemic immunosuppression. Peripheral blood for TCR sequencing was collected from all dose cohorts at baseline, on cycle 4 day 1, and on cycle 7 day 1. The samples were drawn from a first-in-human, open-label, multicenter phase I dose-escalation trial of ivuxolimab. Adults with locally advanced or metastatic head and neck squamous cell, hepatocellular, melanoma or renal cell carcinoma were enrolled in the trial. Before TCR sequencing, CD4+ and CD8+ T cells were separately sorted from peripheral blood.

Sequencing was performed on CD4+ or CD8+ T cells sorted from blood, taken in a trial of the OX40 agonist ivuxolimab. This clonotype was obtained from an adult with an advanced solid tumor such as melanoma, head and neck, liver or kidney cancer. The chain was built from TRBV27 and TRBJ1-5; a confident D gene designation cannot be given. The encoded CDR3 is CASSFRVSQPQHF. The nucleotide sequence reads TGTGCCAGCAGTTTTAGGGTTTCTCAGCCCCAGCATTTT.